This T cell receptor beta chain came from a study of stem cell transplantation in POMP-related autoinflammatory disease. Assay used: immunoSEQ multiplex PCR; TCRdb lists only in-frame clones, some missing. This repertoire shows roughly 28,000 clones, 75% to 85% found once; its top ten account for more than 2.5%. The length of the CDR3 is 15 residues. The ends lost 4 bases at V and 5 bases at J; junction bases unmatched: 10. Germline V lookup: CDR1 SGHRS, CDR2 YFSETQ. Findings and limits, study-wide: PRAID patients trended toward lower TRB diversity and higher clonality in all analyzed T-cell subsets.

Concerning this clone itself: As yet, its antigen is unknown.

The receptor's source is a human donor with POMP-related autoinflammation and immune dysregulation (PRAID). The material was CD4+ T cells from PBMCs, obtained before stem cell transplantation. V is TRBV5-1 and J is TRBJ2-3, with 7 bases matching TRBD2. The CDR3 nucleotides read TGCGCCAGCAGCCCCTTGGAGGGAGGGATAGATACGCAGTATTTT. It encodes CASSPLEGGIDTQYF.